This T cell receptor (beta chain) was documented in a study of shared clonotypes between healthy human individuals. Across the study: The donor group consisted of two women and a few men, aged 18 to 49. Study observations and caveats: The sole specimen, blood, was sampled, and tissue repertoires likely differ.

All donors were Caucasian adults living in Nashville, Tennessee. Negatively enriched CD4+ T cells were divided by CD45RA into naive and memory. The germline V gene has CDR1 ENHRY and CDR2 SYGVKD. The germline V and J ends were trimmed by 3 bases and 4 bases, with 15 bases remaining between them. This CDR3 contains 15 residues. Generated by immunoSEQ multiplex PCR, the TCRdb table keeps only in-frame clones and is missing some. In the table there are about 2,500,000 clones, 85% to 95% of which are singletons. Points on this clone: Its target is not known.

Source material: naive CD4+ T cells sorted from blood. Specified subset: CD45RA+ positively selected. The V call is TRBV10-3, the J call TRBJ1-1, with D possibly being TRBD1 (5 bases). The sequence was obtained from a young man in good health. This CDR3 reads CAISEGPQGSTEAFF. The CDR3, as DNA: TGTGCCATCAGTGAAGGGCCCCAGGGATCCACTGAAGCTTTCTTT.